What follows are 7 T cell receptor beta chains derived from one specimen sequenced in a study of T cell responses to AZD1222 COVID-19 vaccine. Profiled with immunoSEQ multiplex PCR; TCRdb holds only in-frame clones, not every one. The data contain some 100,000 clones, roughly nine tenths of them singletons. The material sequenced was peripheral blood, taken on day 0 of AZD1222 vaccination. The receptor source for this set is an adult in good health.

J is TRBJ1-6 and V is TRBV19; possibly TRBD1 for D (6 bases). The CDR3 is made up of 14 amino acids. Germline loops: CDR1 LNHDA, CDR2 SQIVND (reference sequence). Trimming cost V 3 bases and J 12 bases, with 15 bases left between them. CDR3 sequence: CASSIQGMALPLHF. The DNA for the CDR3 is TGTGCCAGTAGTATTCAGGGGATGGCCTTACCCCTCCACTTT.

This clone was seen a single time. The gene calls are TRBV12-3 or TRBV12-4 and TRBJ2-1; D is ambiguous. CDR3 length: 12 residues. Trimming cost V 2 bases and J 7 bases, with 6 bases left between them. The CDR3 nucleotides are TGTGCCAGCAGTTTATACAGTAATGAGCAGTTCTTC. It yields the protein CASSLYSNEQFF.

The CDR3 loop reads CASSQGPEDIQYF. CDR3 sequence (DNA): TGCGCCAGCAGCCAAGGGCCGGAGGACATTCAGTACTTC. The chain employs TRBV4-1 and TRBJ2-4; a possible D gene is TRBD2 (5 bases). The V end was cut by 1 base, the J end by 8 bases, with 9 bases between. CDR3 length: 13 residues. Germline assignment: CDR1 MGHRA and CDR2 YSYEKL.

This chain links TRBV15 with TRBJ1-2, with a possible D match to TRBD1 (5 bases). Germline CDR1 LNHNV, CDR2 YYDKDF (reference sequence). Trimming stripped 3 bases from V and 6 bases from J, with 14 bases between. The CDR3 is 14 residues long. As DNA, the CDR3 is TGTGCCACCAGCAGGTCAGGACAAGAGCATGGCTACACCTTC. Translating it yields CATSRSGQEHGYTF. The full variable domain, in which reference TRBV15 and TRBJ1-2 provide the parts outside the CDR3, is DAMVIQNPRYQVTQFGKPVTLSCSQTLNHNVMYWYQQKSSQAPKLLFHYYDKDFNNEADTPDNFQSRRPNTSFCFLDIRSPGLGDTAMYLCATSRSGQEHGYTFGSGTRLTVV.

This rearrangement joins TRBV5-4 to TRBJ1-3, with D maybe TRBD1 (6 bases). This CDR3 has 13 residues. Germline lookup yields CDR1 SGHNT and CDR2 YYREEE (reference sequence). Between the trimmed V and J ends, which lost 4 bases and 9 bases, there was a span of 14 bases. The CDR3 reads CASSLRGAGTIYF. CDR3 nucleotide sequence: TGTGCCAGCAGCCTCAGGGGCGCCGGCACCATATATTTT.

This sequence joins TRBV7-8 and TRBJ2-1; 11 nucleotides line up with TRBD2. J gave up 4 bases and V 4 bases, and 6 bases lay outside the gene matches. Germline V gives CDR1 SGHVS, CDR2 FQNEAQ. The CDR3 runs 16 residues. CDR3 DNA: TGTGCCAGCAGCTCGAGTCTAGCGGGGGGTTACAATGAGCAGTTCTTC. This translates into CASSSSLAGGYNEQFF.

The CDR3 sequence is CASSPQSSYNEQFF. For the CDR3, the DNA is TGTGCCAGCAGCCCACAGAGCTCCTACAATGAGCAGTTCTTC. This chain connects TRBV7-2 to TRBJ2-1, with D unresolved. The germline CDR1 and CDR2 sequences are SGHTA and FQGNSA. V was clipped by 5 bases and J by 0 bases, with 8 bases between them. CDR3 length: 14 amino acids.